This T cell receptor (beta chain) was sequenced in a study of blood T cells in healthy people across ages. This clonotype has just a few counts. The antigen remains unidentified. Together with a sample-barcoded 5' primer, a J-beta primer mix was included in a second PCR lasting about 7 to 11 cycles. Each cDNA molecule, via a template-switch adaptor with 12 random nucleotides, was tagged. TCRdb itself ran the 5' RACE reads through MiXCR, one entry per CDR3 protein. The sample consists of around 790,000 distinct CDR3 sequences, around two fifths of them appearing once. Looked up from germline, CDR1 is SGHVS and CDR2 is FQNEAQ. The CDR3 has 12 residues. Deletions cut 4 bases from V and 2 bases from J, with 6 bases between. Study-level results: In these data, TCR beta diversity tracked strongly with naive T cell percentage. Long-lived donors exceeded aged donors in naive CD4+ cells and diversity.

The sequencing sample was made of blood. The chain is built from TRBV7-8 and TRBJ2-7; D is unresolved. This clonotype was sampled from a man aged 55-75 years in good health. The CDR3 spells CASSSDPYEQYF. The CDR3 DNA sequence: TGTGCCAGCAGCTCCGACCCCTACGAGCAGTACTTC.